The 14 T cell receptor beta chains below come from one sample, sequenced in a study of blood T cell repertoires in COVID-19. Using immunoSEQ multiplex PCR, the repertoire was profiled, and TCRdb retains in-frame clones only, with some absent. The sample lists about 97,000 clones, approximately 92% seen once, with around 4% in the top ten. Input material: peripheral blood. The receptors come from a man younger than 35 with acute or convalescent COVID-19.

A single count supports this clone. The chain links TRBV5-1 to TRBJ1-3; 7 bases are a match to TRBD1. The V gene end was trimmed by 0 bases and the J gene end by 0 bases; junction bases not matched to a gene: 3. This CDR3 contains 16 residues. CDR1 is SGHRS, CDR2 YFSETQ, per germline. This chain's CDR3 is CASSLGQGLSGNTIYF. The CDR3 DNA reads as TGCGCCAGCAGCTTGGGACAGGGCCTCTCTGGAAACACCATATATTTT.

The rearrangement links TRBV30 to TRBJ1-4, with 10 positions matching TRBD1. The germline CDR1 and CDR2 sequences are GTSNPN and SVGIG (reference sequence). The CDR3 is 16 residues long. V was pared by 4 bases and J by 8 bases, with 13 bases of the junction left unmatched. In nucleotides, the CDR3 is TGTGCCTGGAAAGGAGCTCTTGACAGGGGGCTCGAAAAACTGTTTTTT. Amino acid sequence: CAWKGALDRGLEKLFF.

This chain links TRBV7-9 with TRBJ1-3; D ambiguous. CDR3 length: 16 amino acids. Deletions cut 5 bases from V and 4 bases from J, with 18 bases between. CDR1 is SEHNR, CDR2 FQNEAQ, per germline (reference sequence). This CDR3 reads CASSVSVPVRGNTIYF. DNA of the CDR3: TGTGCCAGCAGCGTTAGTGTCCCAGTGAGGGGAAACACCATATATTTT.

The V gene is TRBV5-8, the J gene TRBJ2-7; perhaps TRBD1 as D (6 bases). Germline CDR1 SGHTS, CDR2 YDEGEE. The V and J ends lost 3 bases and 1 base respectively, with 8 bases between them. The CDR3 sequence is 13 residues long. In nucleotides, the CDR3 is TGTGCCAGCAGCTCGGACAGATCCTACGAGCAGTACTTC. This codes for CASSSDRSYEQYF.

The chain employs TRBV6-5 and TRBJ1-4; D not certain. The CDR3 spans 13 residues. Germline V gives CDR1 MNHEY, CDR2 SVGAGI. Trimming cost V 8 bases and J 7 bases, with 14 bases left between them. The CDR3 reads CASRTSSAEKLFF. CDR3 DNA: TGTGCCAGCCGTACATCAAGCGCTGAAAAACTGTTTTTT.

The gene calls are TRBV5-1 and TRBJ2-2, with 9 bases lining up with TRBD1. Looked up from germline, CDR1 is SGHRS and CDR2 is YFSETQ. The ends lost 0 bases at V and 6 bases at J; junction bases unmatched: 6. The CDR3 extends over 16 amino acids. CDR3 loop: CASSLEGQGLSGELFF. As DNA, the CDR3 is TGCGCCAGCAGCTTGGAAGGACAGGGGTTGTCCGGGGAGCTGTTTTTT.

The chain recombines TRBV6-5 with TRBJ1-6; 7 positions agree with TRBD1. The CDR3 covers 16 residues. Germline assignment: CDR1 MNHEY and CDR2 SVGAGI. V was pared by 0 bases and J by 7 bases, with 6 bases of the junction left unmatched. The CDR3 DNA reads as TGTGCCAGCAGTTACTCACAGGGGCAGGGAAATTCACCCCTCCACTTT. Protein product: CASSYSQGQGNSPLHF.

The CDR3 spells CASSHGQGNQPQHF. The CDR3, as DNA: TGTGCCAGCAGCCATGGACAGGGGAATCAGCCCCAGCATTTT. The rearrangement uses TRBV3-1 (or the pseudogene TRBV3-2) and TRBJ1-5; 9 bases match TRBD1. After removal of 3 bases from V and 4 bases from J, the junction contained 1 base not matched to a gene. There are 14 residues in the CDR3. CDR1 LGHDT and CDR2 YNNKEL come from the germline V gene (reference sequence).

The chain recombines TRBV7-6 with TRBJ2-5; TRBD1 matches 7 bases. Trimming cost V 3 bases and J 5 bases; bases outside gene matches: 12. CDR3 size: 16 residues. Germline V gene lookup returns CDR1 SGHVS and CDR2 FNYEAQ. In DNA form, the CDR3 reads TGTGCCAGCAGCTTGGGGCTCAGAGGGGGCGGGGAGACCCAGTACTTC. It is translated as CASSLGLRGGGETQYF.

The chain has TRBV6-5 and TRBJ2-7; unclear D gene. The ends were cut back, 8 bases at V and 2 bases at J, with 16 bases in the middle. This CDR3 has 14 amino acids. CDR1 MNHEY and CDR2 SVGAGI come from the germline V gene. CDR3 sequence (DNA): TGTGCCAGCTTCCTGAGCGCCCTAGCCTACGAGCAGTACTTC. Amino acids: CASFLSALAYEQYF.

This clone was recorded only once. The chain is built from TRBV5-1 and TRBJ1-4, with TRBD1 matching 7 bases. This CDR3 region has 15 residues. The germline V gene encodes CDR1 SGHRS and CDR2 YFSETQ. After removal of 1 base from V and 3 bases from J, the junction contained 3 bases not matched to a gene. Written as DNA, the CDR3 is TGCGCCAGCAGCTTGAACAGGGGCTCTAATGAAAAACTGTTTTTT. Its translation: CASSLNRGSNEKLFF.

The chain has TRBV25-1 and TRBJ1-1; no reliable D call. The CDR3 covers 14 residues. V lost 4 bases, J lost 3 bases, and 12 bases lay in between. Germline CDR1 reads MGHDK; CDR2 reads SYGVNS. The CDR3: CASSGLGGHTEAFF. The CDR3 nucleotides are TGTGCCAGCAGTGGTCTGGGAGGGCACACTGAAGCTTTCTTT.

This clone was recorded a few times. The chain has TRBV27 and TRBJ2-7, with TRBD2 matching 7 bases. The CDR3 runs to 14 residues. J was trimmed by 4 bases and V by 2 bases; bases with no gene match: 5. Germline values: CDR1 MNHEY, CDR2 SMNVEV (reference sequence). The DNA for the CDR3 is TGTGCCAGCAGTTTAAGGGAGGGTGGGTACGAGCAGTACTTC. Amino acids: CASSLREGGYEQYF.

For the CDR3, the DNA is TGTGCCAGCAGCTTAGGGGGAGCAGGCCTTCAGGACGAGCAGTACTTC. Its translation: CASSLGGAGLQDEQYF. The chain has TRBV7-9 and TRBJ2-7; possibly TRBD2 for D (5 bases). Germline-derived CDR1 and CDR2 are SEHNR and FQNEAQ (reference sequence). Trimming cost V 1 base and J 5 bases, with 18 bases left between them. CDR3 length: 16 residues. The complete variable domain, with remaining parts taken from reference TRBV7-9 and TRBJ2-7, reads DTGVSQNPRHKITKRGQNVTFRCDPISEHNRLYWYRQTLGQGPEFLTYFQNEAQLEKSRLLSDRFSAERPKGSFSTLEIQRTEQGDSAMYLCASSLGGAGLQDEQYFGPGTRLTVT.